Below, 13 T cell receptor beta chains from the same sample are listed, as sequenced in a study of T cells in localized non-small cell lung cancer. Sequencing used immunoSEQ multiplex PCR; TCRdb keeps in-frame clones, though not all of them. Counted here are around 79,000 clones, over 60% occurring once; the ten biggest clones make up roughly a fifth. Here the sequenced sample was PBMCs, taken before any cancer treatment. The receptor set was obtained from a man aged 40 to 75 with stage II squamous cell lung carcinoma.

This clone came up once. V is TRBV29-1 and J is TRBJ2-3, with TRBD1 matching over 7 bases. Germline V gene data show CDR1 as SQVTM and CDR2 as ANQGSEA. This CDR3 is built from 14 residues. Germline trimming cut 4 bases from V and 2 bases from J; bases unmatched to any gene: 6. The CDR3, as DNA: TGCAGCGTTGCTAGGGGGCTTGACACAGATACGCAGTATTTT. It specifies CSVARGLDTDTQYF.

The chain recombines TRBV28 with TRBJ1-6; D is undetermined. Germline V gene lookup returns CDR1 MDHEN and CDR2 SYDVKM. Trimming removed 8 bases at V and 4 bases at J, with 9 bases between. This CDR3 is 13 amino acids long. The CDR3 loop is CASLSQYNSPLHF. The CDR3 bases are TGTGCCAGCCTCAGTCAGTATAATTCACCCCTCCACTTT.

V and J are TRBV9 and TRBJ1-4, with unresolved D. The germline V and J ends were trimmed by 4 bases and 3 bases, with 7 bases remaining between them. From germline, CDR1 is SGDLS and CDR2 YYNGEE. The CDR3 spans 13 residues. CDR3 loop: CASSREPNEKLFF. Here the CDR3 DNA reads TGTGCCAGCAGCAGGGAACCTAATGAAAAACTGTTTTTT.

The genes are TRBV2 and TRBJ2-1, with 11 bases lining up with TRBD1. The CDR3 length is 15 residues. With 8 bases clipped from V and 3 bases from J, the junction kept 6 bases outside the gene matches. Germline V CDR1 and CDR2: SNHLY, FYNNEI. The DNA for the CDR3 is TGTGCCAGCGCAGAAGGGACAGGGGGCTACAATGAGCAGTTCTTC. Its protein product is CASAEGTGGYNEQFF. The full variable domain, its missing parts supplied by reference TRBV2 and TRBJ2-1, is EPEVTQTPSHQVTQMGQEVILRCVPISNHLYFYWYRQILGQKVEFLVSFYNNEISEKSEIFDDQFSVERPDGSNFTLKIRSTKLEDSAMYFCASAEGTGGYNEQFFGPGTRLTVL.

The chain joins TRBV18 to TRBJ2-5; D gene ambiguous. V lost 0 bases to trimming and J lost 4 bases, with 6 bases between them. This CDR3 comprises 13 residues. Per germline, CDR1 KGHSH and CDR2 LQKENI. This chain's CDR3 is CASSPPPPETQYF. The CDR3 DNA is TGTGCCAGCTCACCACCCCCCCCAGAGACCCAGTACTTC.

This clone came up once. The V gene is TRBV14, the J gene TRBJ1-6; D gene unclear. The germline V gene encodes CDR1 SGHDN and CDR2 FVKESK. The CDR3 length is 14 residues. V lost 4 bases and J 7 bases, leaving 11 bases between the germline ends. The DNA for the CDR3 is TGTGCCAGCAGCCTGGTCGGACCGAATTCACCCCTCCACTTT. This codes for CASSLVGPNSPLHF. The full variable domain, rest sourced from reference TRBV14 and TRBJ1-6, is EAGVTQFPSHSVIEKGQTVTLRCDPISGHDNLYWYRRVMGKEIKFLLHFVKESKQDESGMPNNRFLAERTGGTYSTLKVQPAELEDSGVYFCASSLVGPNSPLHFGNGTRLTVT.

The V gene is TRBV14, the J gene TRBJ1-6; D not resolved. This CDR3 comprises 20 residues. V was pared by 1 base and J by 0 bases, with 19 bases between. The germline CDR1 and CDR2 sequences are SGHDN and FVKESK. The CDR3 here is CASSQGTSFGANSYNSPLHF. DNA of the CDR3: TGTGCCAGCAGCCAAGGAACTTCCTTCGGTGCGAACTCCTATAATTCACCCCTCCACTTT.

The gene calls are TRBV9 and TRBJ2-7; TRBD1 aligns across 10 bases. The germline CDR1 and CDR2 sequences are SGDLS and YYNGEE. CDR3 size: 14 residues. J was trimmed by 5 bases and V by 8 bases; bases with no gene match: 10. The CDR3 reads CASTPGQGWNEQYF. The CDR3 DNA sequence: TGTGCCAGTACACCGGGACAGGGGTGGAACGAGCAGTACTTC.

J is TRBJ2-7 and V is TRBV4-2; TRBD2 agrees at 7 bases. The CDR3 has 18 residues. V was clipped by 0 bases and J by 1 base; unmatched bases: 12. CDR1 is LGHNA and CDR2 is YNFKEQ in the germline V gene. DNA for the CDR3: TGTGCCAGCAGCCAAGAGGGCGCAGGAGCGGGGAAATCCTACGAGCAGTACTTC. It codes for CASSQEGAGAGKSYEQYF.

J is TRBJ2-7 and V is TRBV29-1, with no clear D. Trimming removed 6 bases from V and 0 bases from J, with 15 bases in between. The CDR3 runs 14 residues. The germline gives CDR1 SQVTM, CDR2 ANQGSEA. CDR3 sequence: CSVILPLFSYEQYF. For the CDR3, the DNA is TGCAGCGTAATACTCCCTCTTTTCTCCTACGAGCAGTACTTC.

V gene TRBV5-1 combines with J gene TRBJ2-7; unclear D gene. V dropped 0 bases and J dropped 4 bases, with 11 bases sitting between them. From germline, CDR1 is SGHRS and CDR2 YFSETQ. This CDR3 is 14 amino acids long. The CDR3, as DNA: TGCGCCAGCAGCTTGGAGGTAATCGGTTACGAGCAGTACTTC. This codes for CASSLEVIGYEQYF.

The sample holds one count of this clone. V gene TRBV6-5 combines with J gene TRBJ1-2; 7 bases are shared with TRBD1. CDR1 is MNHEY, CDR2 SVGAGI, per germline. The CDR3 is made up of 15 amino acids. The V gene end was trimmed by 6 bases and the J gene end by 2 bases; junction bases not matched to a gene: 9. The CDR3, as DNA: TGTGCCAGCAGGCAGAGACAGGGAGCGAACTATGGCTACACCTTC. It translates to CASRQRQGANYGYTF.

Written as DNA, the CDR3 is TGTGCCAGCAGAGATCCCCGACAGGGGATGTATCAGCCCCAGCATTTT. It yields the protein CASRDPRQGMYQPQHF. The rearrangement joins TRBV6-6 to TRBJ1-5; 8 bases are shared with TRBD1. Trimming at V came to 6 bases and at J to 5 bases, leaving 12 bases not matched to a gene. Germline CDR1 is MNHNY and CDR2 is SVGAGI (reference sequence). The CDR3 extends over 16 amino acids.